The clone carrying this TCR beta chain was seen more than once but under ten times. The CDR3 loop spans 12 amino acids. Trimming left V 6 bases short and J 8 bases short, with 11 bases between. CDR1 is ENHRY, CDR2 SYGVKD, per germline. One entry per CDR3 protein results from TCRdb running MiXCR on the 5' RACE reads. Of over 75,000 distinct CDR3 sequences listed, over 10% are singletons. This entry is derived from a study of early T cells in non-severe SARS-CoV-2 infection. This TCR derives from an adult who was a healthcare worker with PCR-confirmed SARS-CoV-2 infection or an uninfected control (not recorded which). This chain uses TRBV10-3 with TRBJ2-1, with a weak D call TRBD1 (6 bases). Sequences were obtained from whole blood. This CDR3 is CAISIRGDEQFF. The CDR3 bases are TGTGCCATCAGCATCAGGGGAGATGAGCAGTTCTTC.